A selection of T cell receptor beta chains follows, all from one sample in a study of blood T cell repertoires in COVID-19. Clones were read by immunoSEQ multiplex PCR, and TCRdb kept only the in-frame ones, dropping some. The sample records 100,000 to 150,000 clones, about four fifths being singletons. Sequenced material: peripheral blood. The receptors originated from a man aged 30 to 39 with COVID-19, enrolled during active disease. Each CDR3 is given with its conserved first and last residue. The D gene is left open where the match is weak. Clone size is stated in some rows and not others, as once, few, many or a class when expanded.

clone size: -
J gene: TRBJ1-1
D gene: -
V gene: TRBV7-9
CDR3 DNA: TGTGCCAGCAGCACAACGGACACCCACACTGAAGCTTTCTTT
CDR3 protein: CASSTTDTHTEAFF

clone size: -
J gene: TRBJ1-4
D gene: -
V gene: TRBV6-6
CDR3 DNA: TGTGCCAGCAACAGACGCGATGAAAAACTGTTTTTT
CDR3 protein: CASNRRDEKLFF

clone size: once
J gene: TRBJ2-1
D gene: -
V gene: TRBV12-3/TRBV12-4
CDR3 DNA: TGTGCCAGCAGTTTAAGGACTTACAATGAGCAGTTCTTC
CDR3 protein: CASSLRTYNEQFF

clone size: -
J gene: TRBJ1-5
D gene: -
V gene: TRBV28
CDR3 DNA: TGTGCCAGCAGTTTGAATGGCTTTGGCAGGGCGGTTCAGCCCCAGCATTTT
CDR3 protein: CASSLNGFGRAVQPQHF

clone size: -
J gene: TRBJ1-1
D gene: -
V gene: TRBV18
CDR3 DNA: TGTGCCAGCTCTCTTCAGGGCTCTGAAGCTTTCTTT
CDR3 protein: CASSLQGSEAFF

clone size: -
J gene: TRBJ1-3
D gene: -
V gene: TRBV4-2
CDR3 DNA: TGTGCCAGCAGCCAAGATCGGCGGCGAGATTCGGGAAACACCATATATTTT
CDR3 protein: CASSQDRRRDSGNTIYF

clone size: -
J gene: TRBJ2-4
D gene: TRBD1
V gene: TRBV5-1
CDR3 DNA: TGCGCCAGCAGCCCTGGACAGGTCAAAAACATTCAGTACTTC
CDR3 protein: CASSPGQVKNIQYF

clone size: -
J gene: TRBJ2-3
D gene: TRBD1
V gene: TRBV11-3
CDR3 DNA: TGTGCCAGCAGCTTAGATGGGACAGGGGGTTTCGCAGATACGCAGTATTTT
CDR3 protein: CASSLDGTGGFADTQYF

clone size: -
J gene: TRBJ1-1
D gene: -
V gene: TRBV5-4
CDR3 DNA: TGTGCCAGCAAGCACCCCTCAAGGAACACTGAAGCTTTCTTT
CDR3 protein: CASKHPSRNTEAFF

clone size: -
J gene: TRBJ2-7
D gene: TRBD1
V gene: TRBV9
CDR3 DNA: TGTGCCAGCAGCGCCTTAGGGACAGGGGCCACCTACGAGCAGTACTTC
CDR3 protein: CASSALGTGATYEQYF

clone size: -
J gene: TRBJ2-1
D gene: TRBD1
V gene: TRBV7-8
CDR3 DNA: TGTGCCAGCAGCTTGGGGCAGGGGGCCAATGAGCAGTTCTTC
CDR3 protein: CASSLGQGANEQFF

clone size: few
J gene: TRBJ1-3
D gene: -
V gene: TRBV28
CDR3 DNA: TGTGCCAGCACCGTTGGGGAGGGCAGATCCTTATCGGGGGGAAACACCATATATTTT
CDR3 protein: CASTVGEGRSLSGGNTIYF

clone size: -
J gene: TRBJ2-7
D gene: TRBD2
V gene: TRBV7-2
CDR3 DNA: TGTGCCAGCAGTCGCGGACTAGGCTCCTACGAGCAGTACTTC
CDR3 protein: CASSRGLGSYEQYF

clone size: -
J gene: TRBJ2-1
D gene: -
V gene: TRBV4-1
CDR3 DNA: TGCGCCAGCAGCCAAGTAAGAGGAAGCTCCTACAATGAGCAGTTCTTC
CDR3 protein: CASSQVRGSSYNEQFF

clone size: -
J gene: TRBJ1-2
D gene: TRBD1
V gene: TRBV5-8
CDR3 DNA: TGTGCCAGCAGCTTGCAGGGGGTTAGCTACACCTTC
CDR3 protein: CASSLQGVSYTF

clone size: -
J gene: TRBJ2-7
D gene: TRBD2
V gene: TRBV10-3
CDR3 DNA: TGTGCCATCAGTCAAAGGGGGACTAGCGGGATTTCCGAGCAGTACTTC
CDR3 protein: CAISQRGTSGISEQYF

clone size: few
J gene: TRBJ1-2
D gene: TRBD1
V gene: TRBV28
CDR3 DNA: TGTGCCAGCAGTTATGGACAGGGGGACTATGGCTACACCTTC
CDR3 protein: CASSYGQGDYGYTF

clone size: once
J gene: TRBJ1-2
D gene: TRBD1
V gene: TRBV2
CDR3 DNA: TGTGCCAGCAGCGCGGACAGGGGGTCTAACTATGGCTACACCTTC
CDR3 protein: CASSADRGSNYGYTF

clone size: -
J gene: TRBJ2-5
D gene: TRBD1
V gene: TRBV10-3
CDR3 DNA: TGTGCCATCCAAGACAGGGGGCTTGAGACCCAGTACTTC
CDR3 protein: CAIQDRGLETQYF

clone size: -
J gene: TRBJ1-2
D gene: -
V gene: TRBV9
CDR3 DNA: TGTGCCAGCAGCGACGGGTCTCGGGGCTACACCTTC
CDR3 protein: CASSDGSRGYTF

clone size: -
J gene: TRBJ2-7
D gene: TRBD1
V gene: TRBV29-1
CDR3 DNA: TGCAGCGTCCCCGGGCCGCGACAGGGGGTTGGGGAGCAGTACTTC
CDR3 protein: CSVPGPRQGVGEQYF

clone size: -
J gene: TRBJ2-7
D gene: -
V gene: TRBV11-3
CDR3 DNA: TGTGCCAGCAGCTTCGACAGCCTCGCCGAGCAGTACTTC
CDR3 protein: CASSFDSLAEQYF

clone size: -
J gene: TRBJ2-7
D gene: -
V gene: TRBV11-2
CDR3 DNA: TGTGCCAGCAGCCCAAACAACGGGGAGCAGTACTTC
CDR3 protein: CASSPNNGEQYF

clone size: -
J gene: TRBJ1-3
D gene: -
V gene: TRBV7-2
CDR3 DNA: TGTGCCAGCAGCTTAGGCCAGGCCCGCTCTGGAAACACCATATATTTT
CDR3 protein: CASSLGQARSGNTIYF

clone size: -
J gene: TRBJ2-2
D gene: TRBD1
V gene: TRBV5-1
CDR3 DNA: TGCGCCAGCAGCTCGACAGGGTTGGGCGGGGAGCTGTTTTTT
CDR3 protein: CASSSTGLGGELFF

clone size: -
J gene: TRBJ2-7
D gene: TRBD1
V gene: TRBV9
CDR3 DNA: TGTGCCAGCAGCGAAGGACAGGGGTCCTACGAGCAGTACTTC
CDR3 protein: CASSEGQGSYEQYF

clone size: few
J gene: TRBJ2-7
D gene: -
V gene: TRBV18
CDR3 DNA: TGTGCCAGCTCACGTACTTACGAGCAGTACTTC
CDR3 protein: CASSRTYEQYF

clone size: -
J gene: TRBJ2-3
D gene: TRBD2
V gene: TRBV10-3
CDR3 DNA: TGTGCCATCAAGACTAGCGACCTTAGCACAGATACGCAGTATTTT
CDR3 protein: CAIKTSDLSTDTQYF

clone size: -
J gene: TRBJ1-5
D gene: -
V gene: TRBV30
CDR3 DNA: TGTGCCTGGAGTGTAAAGGGGTACCAGCCCCAGCATTTT
CDR3 protein: CAWSVKGYQPQHF

clone size: once
J gene: TRBJ1-5
D gene: -
V gene: TRBV28
CDR3 DNA: TGTGCCAGCAGTTCGGGATCCGATCAGCCCCAGCATTTT
CDR3 protein: CASSSGSDQPQHF

clone size: -
J gene: TRBJ2-7
D gene: TRBD1
V gene: TRBV7-3
CDR3 DNA: TGTGCCAGCAGCTTAAGGGGACAGATCCATCACGAGCAGTACTTC
CDR3 protein: CASSLRGQIHHEQYF

clone size: -
J gene: TRBJ2-5
D gene: TRBD2
V gene: TRBV19
CDR3 DNA: TGTGCCAGTAGTAAGACTAGCGTCCAGAAGGAGACCCAGTACTTC
CDR3 protein: CASSKTSVQKETQYF

clone size: -
J gene: TRBJ2-4
D gene: -
V gene: TRBV9
CDR3 DNA: TGTGCCAGCAGCCCCTCCCTCGGAAACATTCAGTACTTC
CDR3 protein: CASSPSLGNIQYF